The 29 T cell receptor beta chains presented below share a single source sample, sequenced in a study of patients and donors after allogeneic stem cell transplantation. TCRdb analysed the RT-PCR reads with MiXCR anew, one entry per CDR3 protein. Of 98,000 or so distinct CDR3 sequences listed, 35% are singletons. Specimen: blood, either unsorted or a sorted T cell fraction (not recorded which). The origin of the receptors is a human donor who was either an allogeneic HSCT recipient or a stem cell or donor lymphocyte infusion donor (not recorded which). It is not recorded whose cells these are; they may come from a transplant donor.

V gene TRBV18 combines with J gene TRBJ1-1, with D possibly TRBD1 on 5 matching bases. Germline V CDR1 and CDR2: KGHSH, LQKENI. The CDR3 runs to 13 residues. The V end lost 5 bases, the J end lost 1 base, and 8 bases lay between the germline ends. The CDR3 nucleotides read TGTGCCAGCTCATCCCAGGGGAACACTGAAGCTTTCTTT. Translation: CASSSQGNTEAFF.

This clonotype has at least ten counts. The J gene is TRBJ1-2, the V gene TRBV29-1; D is unresolved. The V gene's germline CDR1 is SQVTM and CDR2 ANQGSEA. V dropped 5 bases and J dropped 4 bases, with 8 bases sitting between them. This CDR3 has 11 amino acids. Here the CDR3 DNA reads TGCAGCGTTAGCGCGGCCTATGGCTACACCTTC. This translates into CSVSAAYGYTF.

There are a few counts of this clonotype. This chain links TRBV7-2 with TRBJ1-1; TRBD1 is a possible D gene (5 bases). Germline V lookup: CDR1 SGHTA, CDR2 FQGNSA. Trimming took off 6 bases at V and 0 bases at J, with 11 bases between the two ends. This CDR3 is built from 14 residues. CDR3 DNA: TGTGCCAGCAGGCGGGGACCACTGAACACTGAAGCTTTCTTT. Protein: CASRRGPLNTEAFF.

For this clonotype: Here the CDR3 omits its conserved ending phenylalanine or tryptophan, so a read error is the likely source. CDR3 coding DNA: TGTGCCAGCAGTTTATCCGACAGGGGTAATTCACCCCTCCACCTT. Its protein is CASSLSDRGNSPLHL. The chain uses TRBV27 and TRBJ1-6, with 8 bases identical to TRBD1. J gave up 6 bases and V 0 bases, and 1 base lay outside the gene matches. Looked up from germline, CDR1 is MNHEY and CDR2 is SMNVEV (reference sequence). The CDR3 extends over 15 amino acids.

This chain joins TRBV9 and TRBJ2-1, with no clear D. The CDR3 sequence is 13 residues long. Trimming removed 6 bases at V and 7 bases at J, with 14 bases between. Germline V lookup: CDR1 SGDLS, CDR2 YYNGEE. CDR3 nucleotide sequence: TGTGCCAGCAACACCCCGGGTGCTAATGAGCAGTTCTTC. It encodes CASNTPGANEQFF. The entire variable domain, with the rest obtained from reference TRBV9 and TRBJ2-1, is as follows: DSGVTQTPKHLITATGQRVTLRCSPRSGDLSVYWYQQSLDQGLQFLIQYYNGEERAKGNILERFSAQQFPDLHSELNLSSLELGDSALYFCASNTPGANEQFFGPGTRLTVL.

This clonotype was seen at least ten times. The rearrangement joins TRBV4-3 to TRBJ2-1; the D is unclear. CDR3 size: 16 residues. Trimming stripped 0 bases from V and 1 base from J, with 10 bases between. Germline V gives CDR1 LGHNA, CDR2 YSLEER. This CDR3 reads CASSQDPGFSYNEQFF. CDR3 bases: TGCGCCAGCAGCCAAGATCCCGGGTTTTCCTACAATGAGCAGTTCTTC.

V is TRBV11-3 and J is TRBJ2-1, with D uncertain. The V end lost 4 bases, the J end lost 5 bases, and 3 bases lay between the germline ends. CDR1 and CDR2 (germline): SGHNT, YENEEA. This CDR3 has 11 residues. The CDR3 reads CASSYHNEQFF. The CDR3 DNA follows: TGTGCCAGCAGCTATCACAATGAGCAGTTCTTC.

This clonotype was counted a few times. The V call is TRBV12-3 or TRBV12-4, the J call TRBJ1-2; D perhaps matches TRBD1 (5 bases). V was cut by 0 bases and J by 6 bases, with 17 bases left in between. This CDR3 spans 16 amino acids. For the CDR3, the DNA is TGTGCCAGCAGTTTAGCGGGAGGGGCAGGGTTCGATGGCTACACCTTC. Translated: CASSLAGGAGFDGYTF.

This clonotype has a handful of counts. This chain links TRBV20-1 with TRBJ2-2, with a possible D match to TRBD2 (6 bases). The CDR3 covers 16 residues. Trimming removed 3 bases from V and 4 bases from J, with 18 bases in between. The V gene's germline CDR1 is DFQATT and CDR2 SNEGSKA (reference sequence). The CDR3 nucleotides read TGCAGTGCTAGCCCCCTAGGTAGCGGACCCACCGGGGAGCTGTTTTTT. Amino acids: CSASPLGSGPTGELFF.

This chain connects TRBV29-1 to TRBJ2-1; 7 bases map to TRBD2. The CDR3 has 13 amino acids. In germline, CDR1 is SQVTM, CDR2 ANQGSEA. Trimming took 4 bases from V and 10 from J; bases not matched to a gene: 10. The CDR3 spells CSVASGTKKEQFF. In nucleotides, the CDR3 is TGCAGCGTTGCCTCCGGGACTAAGAAAGAGCAGTTCTTC.

The chain carries TRBV28 and TRBJ2-7, with a tentative D call TRBD1 (5 bases). This CDR3 spans 11 amino acids. Germline values: CDR1 MDHEN, CDR2 SYDVKM. V was trimmed by 5 bases and J by 3 bases, leaving 5 bases between them. In nucleotides, the CDR3 is TGTGCCAGCAGTAGGGGCTACGAGCAGTACTTC. Translated, it gives CASSRGYEQYF.

The chain employs TRBV24-1 and TRBJ2-3; 12 nucleotides match TRBD2. Looked up from germline, CDR1 is KGHDR and CDR2 is SFDVKD. The CDR3 is 17 amino acids. Trimming took 2 bases from V and 0 from J; bases not matched to a gene: 2. CDR3 loop: CATSDWGTSGSTDTQYF. CDR3 in DNA: TGTGCCACCAGTGATTGGGGGACTAGCGGGAGCACAGATACGCAGTATTTT.

This clonotype was recorded many times. The CDR3: CASSAGTPYTSNQPQHF. Written as DNA, the CDR3 is TGTGCCAGCAGCGCTGGGACCCCATATACGAGCAATCAGCCCCAGCATTTT. The chain couples TRBV6-2 or TRBV6-3 to TRBJ1-5, with D perhaps matching TRBD1 (5 bases). Trimming removed 6 bases at V and 1 base at J, with 19 bases between. Germline V gene data show CDR1 as MNHEY and CDR2 as SVGEGT. This CDR3 has 17 residues.

Only a few counts were recorded for this clonotype. The chain joins TRBV15 to TRBJ2-7; D tentatively fits TRBD1 or TRBD2 (5 bases each). The V end was cut by 5 bases, the J end by 6 bases, with 20 bases between. The CDR3 sequence is 15 residues long. Germline CDR1 LNHNV, CDR2 YYDKDF (reference sequence). The CDR3 DNA reads TGTGCCACCAGCTCACGCCAGGGACCGTTGGGCGAGCAGTACTTC. Protein product: CATSSRQGPLGEQYF.

This clonotype has just a few counts. V and J are TRBV27 and TRBJ1-1, with a weak D call TRBD1 (6 bases). Trimming took 5 bases from V and 3 from J, leaving 19 bases between them. Germline CDR1 is MNHEY and CDR2 is SMNVEV (reference sequence). This CDR3 region has 16 residues. CDR3 nucleotide sequence: TGTGCCAGCAGTCGTCGAACAGGGAGCAGTTACACTGAAGCTTTCTTT. Translation: CASSRRTGSSYTEAFF.

A few counts support this clonotype. The J gene is TRBJ1-5, the V gene TRBV12-3 or TRBV12-4, with D uncertain. The CDR3 is 12 residues long. The V end lost 6 bases, the J end lost 0 bases, and 3 bases lay between the germline ends. DNA of the CDR3: TGTGCCAGCAGCGATAGCAATCAGCCCCAGCATTTT. Residues: CASSDSNQPQHF.

The V call is TRBV6-5, the J call TRBJ1-2; a possible D gene is TRBD1 (5 bases). CDR1 MNHEY and CDR2 SVGAGI come from the germline V gene. The V and J ends lost 6 bases and 4 bases respectively, with 18 bases between them. This CDR3 region has 15 residues. For the CDR3, the DNA is TGTGCCAGCAGCCTCCTGACGGAGGGACTCTATGGCTACACCTTC. This sequence encodes CASSLLTEGLYGYTF.

The V and J genes are TRBV10-3 and TRBJ2-7; 9 nucleotides align to TRBD1. CDR3 length: 15 amino acids. The germline V gene encodes CDR1 ENHRY and CDR2 SYGVKD. The ends lost 6 bases at V and 5 bases at J; junction bases unmatched: 11. CDR3 bases: TGTGCCATCAGCGAACCGGGACAGGGTTCCAACGAGCAGTACTTC. It specifies CAISEPGQGSNEQYF.

This chain joins TRBV20-1 and TRBJ2-1, with TRBD2 identical over 8 bases. Per germline, CDR1 DFQATT and CDR2 SNEGSKA (reference sequence). With V trimmed by 6 bases and J by 0 bases, 4 bases remained unmatched. This CDR3 is 14 amino acids long. Here the CDR3 DNA reads TGCAGTGCCCCCGGACTAGCCTCCTACAATGAGCAGTTCTTC. This translates into CSAPGLASYNEQFF.

This clonotype was counted only a few times. The chain has TRBV24-1 and TRBJ2-1, with D perhaps TRBD1 (6 bases). Per germline, CDR1 KGHDR and CDR2 SFDVKD. Trimming pared 5 bases from V and 4 bases from J, leaving 11 bases between. The CDR3 loop spans 14 amino acids. The CDR3 region is CATSGQGPYNEQFF. In nucleotides, the CDR3 is TGTGCCACCAGTGGGCAGGGGCCTTACAATGAGCAGTTCTTC.

This clonotype was picked up a small number of times. V is TRBV6-2 or TRBV6-3 and J is TRBJ1-4; D is unclear. The CDR3 totals 16 residues. Germline-derived CDR1 and CDR2 are MNHEY and SVGEGT. The V end lost 0 bases, the J end lost 0 bases, and 8 bases lay between the germline ends. The CDR3 sequence is CASSYSGSATNEKLFF. The CDR3 nucleotides read TGTGCCAGCAGTTACTCCGGGTCCGCAACTAATGAAAAACTGTTTTTT.

This chain uses TRBV24-1 with TRBJ2-1; D remains ambiguous. The CDR3 length is 13 residues. V was pared by 1 base and J by 9 bases, with 9 bases between. Germline lookup yields CDR1 KGHDR and CDR2 SFDVKD. CDR3 residues: CATSDFRVSEQFF. The CDR3 DNA reads as TGTGCCACCAGTGATTTTCGGGTTAGTGAGCAGTTCTTC.

The chain recombines TRBV4-3 with TRBJ1-6, with 7 bases aligning to TRBD1. Germline loops: CDR1 LGHNA, CDR2 YSLEER. After removal of 0 bases from V and 4 bases from J, the junction contained 9 bases not matched to a gene. CDR3 length: 18 amino acids. CDR3 nucleotide sequence: TGCGCCAGCAGCCAAGAAAGGTTGGGGACAGTTTATAATTCACCCCTCCACTTT. It is translated as CASSQERLGTVYNSPLHF.

The gene calls are TRBV12-3 or TRBV12-4 and TRBJ1-1, with 8 bases fitting TRBD1. CDR3 length: 12 residues. V lost 6 bases and J lost 7; bases outside the gene matches: 4. The CDR3 sequence is CASRAGTGEAFF. The CDR3 DNA sequence: TGTGCCAGCAGAGCTGGGACAGGTGAAGCTTTCTTT.

The chain carries TRBV20-1 and TRBJ1-1, with D unclear. Germline assignment: CDR1 DFQATT and CDR2 SNEGSKA (reference sequence). The V and J ends lost 6 bases and 1 base respectively, with 12 bases between them. This CDR3 contains 13 residues. The CDR3 spells CSATQLRNTEAFF. DNA of the CDR3: TGCAGTGCAACCCAGTTAAGGAACACTGAAGCTTTCTTT.

The chain uses TRBV5-1 and TRBJ2-1, with D possibly matching TRBD2 (5 bases). This CDR3 contains 15 residues. The germline V gene has CDR1 SGHRS and CDR2 YFSETQ. Deletions cut 6 bases from V and 7 bases from J, with 20 bases between. The CDR3 sequence is CASNPGRVVVNEQFF. In DNA, the CDR3 is TGCGCCAGCAACCCGGGAAGGGTGGTGGTAAATGAGCAGTTCTTC. Variable domain in full (rest from reference TRBV5-1 and TRBJ2-1): KAGVTQTPRYLIKTRGQQVTLSCSPISGHRSVSWYQQTPGQGLQFLFEYFSETQRNKGNFPGRFSGRQFSNSRSEMNVSTLELGDSALYLCASNPGRVVVNEQFFGPGTRLTVL.

This clonotype has only a few counts. The rearrangement links TRBV20-1 to TRBJ2-1, with D uncertain. CDR1 is DFQATT and CDR2 is SNEGSKA in the germline V gene (reference sequence). The CDR3 consists of 13 residues. V was shortened by 3 bases and J by 8 bases, with 14 bases between the two germline ends. CDR3 DNA: TGCAGTGCTAGGCCCCTTTCCTGGCATGAGCAGTTCTTC. Translated: CSARPLSWHEQFF.

CDR3 sequence reads: CASSRRGAVNTEAFF. As DNA, the CDR3 is TGTGCCAGCAGCCGCCGCGGGGCAGTCAACACTGAAGCTTTCTTT. This rearrangement joins TRBV7-2 to TRBJ1-1, with D perhaps TRBD1 (5 bases). V was pared by 5 bases and J by 2 bases, with 15 bases between. Germline V lookup: CDR1 SGHTA, CDR2 FQGNSA. The CDR3 runs to 15 residues.

This chain uses TRBV25-1 with TRBJ1-2, with TRBD1 matching 8 bases. V was clipped by 4 bases and J by 8 bases; unmatched bases: 9. The CDR3 has 14 residues. Germline V gene data show CDR1 as MGHDK and CDR2 as SYGVNS. The CDR3 protein is CASSVTGTGGGYTF. CDR3 DNA: TGTGCCAGCAGTGTTACCGGGACAGGTGGCGGCTACACCTTC.